Only a few counts were recorded for the clone carrying this T cell receptor beta chain. What it binds is unknown. This sample is drawn from a study of blood T cells in healthy people across ages. Study results and caveats: Higher diversity, along with more naive CD4+ cells, distinguished long-lived donors from aged donors.

Germline values: CDR1 MNHNS, CDR2 SASEGT. Between the trimmed V and J ends, which lost 6 bases and 0 bases, there was a span of 11 bases. This CDR3 has 14 amino acids. A sample-barcoded 5' primer and a J-beta primer mix were used in a second PCR of roughly 7 to 12 cycles. TCRdb ran MiXCR on the 5' RACE reads and lists one entry per CDR3 protein. This repertoire shows around 800,000 distinct CDR3 sequences, approximately 24% found once; its top ten account for 3%. This same sample was also part of a study on T cells of mothers and their children. This second study notes: Barcodes for each sample and 2-4 random nucleotides were added by the M1S primer used in the second PCR. In each mother, TCR beta CDR3 reads exceeded 10 million; in each child, they numbered approximately 3 million.

Sequencing was carried out using blood. The chain uses TRBV6-1 and TRBJ1-2; D unresolved. The TCR comes from a boy aged 10-17 years in good health. CDR3 in DNA: TGTGCCAGCAGGAGCCGGTCAGCTAACTATGGCTACACCTTC. It translates to CASRSRSANYGYTF.